Presented here are 16 T cell receptor beta chains from one specimen sequenced in a study of T-cell memory formation after mild COVID-19. TCRdb analysed the 5' RACE reads with MiXCR anew, one entry per CDR3 protein. The sample carries about 350,000 distinct CDR3 sequences, approximately 15% recorded once. Input material: PBMCs or a T cell subset sorted from them (not recorded which). These receptor sequences come from a man younger than 35 who had mild COVID-19 (a few samples of this study predate the infection). Cell type and time point are not known.

This clonotype was found a few times. The chain has TRBV7-8 and TRBJ2-7; 8 nucleotides agree with TRBD1. The CDR3 runs 15 residues. V was clipped by 5 bases and J by 2 bases; unmatched bases: 8. Germline loops: CDR1 SGHVS, CDR2 FQNEAQ. CDR3 amino acids: CASSLDRTGTYEQYF. In DNA form, the CDR3 reads TGTGCCAGCAGCCTAGATCGGACAGGGACCTACGAGCAGTACTTC.

The sample holds a few counts of this clonotype. This sequence joins TRBV12-3 or TRBV12-4 and TRBJ2-5; D is unclear. This CDR3 is 13 amino acids long. Trimming cost V 7 bases and J 2 bases, with 11 bases left between them. The CDR3 DNA follows: TGTGCCAGCATAGCTCAGAATCAAGAGACCCAGTACTTC. This encodes CASIAQNQETQYF.

In regard to this clonotype: A much bigger clone sits one base away, suggesting this may be a read error. The CDR3 region is CSATGRGTQYF. In DNA form, the CDR3 reads TGCAGTGCTACGGGGAGGGGGACCCAGTACTTC. This chain uses TRBV20-1 with TRBJ2-5; 7 nucleotides line up with TRBD2. The length of the CDR3 is 11 residues. The trim removed 4 bases at V and 7 bases at J, leaving 3 bases unmatched. Germline lookup yields CDR1 DFQATT and CDR2 SNEGSKA (reference sequence).

The chain uses TRBV6-2 or TRBV6-3 and TRBJ2-3; D unresolved. CDR1 is MNHEY, CDR2 SVGEGT, per germline. This CDR3 contains 14 residues. Trimming took off 6 bases at V and 6 bases at J, with 16 bases between the two ends. CDR3 sequence (DNA): TGTGCCAGCAGCCACGGCCTTCTGGGCGATACGCAGTATTTT. It translates to CASSHGLLGDTQYF.

This clonotype showed up just a few times. V gene TRBV7-8 combines with J gene TRBJ1-1; perhaps TRBD1 as D (5 bases). This CDR3 region has 14 residues. The V and J ends lost 7 bases and 6 bases respectively, with 18 bases between them. From germline, CDR1 is SGHVS and CDR2 FQNEAQ. CDR3 sequence: CASTPGTSTAEAFF. CDR3 DNA sequence: TGTGCCAGCACCCCGGGGACCTCAACCGCTGAAGCTTTCTTT.

This clonotype was found many times. This rearrangement joins TRBV20-1 to TRBJ2-5, with D perhaps given as TRBD1 or TRBD2 (5 bases each). Germline lookup yields CDR1 DFQATT and CDR2 SNEGSKA (reference sequence). The length of the CDR3 is 11 residues. V lost 5 bases to trimming and J lost 5 bases, with 9 bases between them. The CDR3 DNA follows: TGCAGTGCTCCTTGGGGGGAGACCCAGTACTTC. Protein: CSAPWGETQYF.

This clonotype was recorded a few times. The rearrangement joins TRBV28 to TRBJ2-7; TRBD1 matches at 9 bases. Per germline, CDR1 MDHEN and CDR2 SYDVKM. J lost 5 bases, V lost 5 bases, and 10 bases had no gene match. The CDR3 totals 15 residues. CDR3: CASSPLGQGRDEQYV. CDR3 bases: TGTGCCAGCAGTCCCCTCGGACAGGGGAGGGACGAGCAGTACGTC.

This clonotype appeared many times. This chain links TRBV6-1 with TRBJ2-5; D is ambiguous. The V end lost 2 bases, the J end lost 7 bases, and 8 bases lay between the germline ends. CDR3 length equals 12 residues. Germline V gives CDR1 MNHNS, CDR2 SASEGT. CDR3 protein: CASSERVGTQYF. CDR3 DNA: TGTGCCAGCAGTGAAAGAGTTGGGACCCAGTACTTC.

The chain has TRBV18 and TRBJ2-3; D gene uncertain. Germline values: CDR1 KGHSH, CDR2 LQKENI. V lost 6 bases and J lost 10, with 17 bases in between. The CDR3 sequence is 13 residues long. The CDR3 protein is CASSSTFQSAQYF. CDR3 sequence (DNA): TGTGCCAGCTCGTCAACATTTCAATCGGCGCAGTATTTT.

The chain uses TRBV7-9 and TRBJ1-1, with D uncertain. Trimming stripped 3 bases from V and 7 bases from J, with 9 bases between. The CDR3 totals 12 residues. The germline gives CDR1 SEHNR, CDR2 FQNEAQ (reference sequence). The DNA of the CDR3 is TGTGCCAGCAGCTTTTACCCTCGTGAAGCTTTCTTT. It codes for CASSFYPREAFF.

This clonotype was seen repeatedly, ten times or more. This chain connects TRBV7-3 to TRBJ2-3; TRBD1 is a possible D gene (6 bases). The germline V and J ends were trimmed by 5 bases and 2 bases, with 11 bases remaining between them. CDR3 size: 14 residues. The germline CDR1 and CDR2 sequences are SGHTA and FQGTGA. CDR3 amino acids: CASSTGTSTDTQYF. As DNA, the CDR3 is TGTGCCAGCAGCACGGGGACATCCACAGATACGCAGTATTTT.

The CDR3 loop reads CASTERDSTTQYF. For the CDR3, the DNA is TGTGCCAGCACCGAACGGGACTCTACGACCCAGTACTTC. J is TRBJ2-5 and V is TRBV6-2 or TRBV6-3; D perhaps matches TRBD2 (6 bases). Germline loops: CDR1 MNHEY, CDR2 SVGEGT. The germline V and J ends were trimmed by 7 bases and 7 bases, with 16 bases remaining between them. CDR3 length equals 13 residues.

The genes are TRBV7-9 and TRBJ1-5; D may be TRBD1 (5 bases). There are 14 residues in the CDR3. The germline CDR1 and CDR2 sequences are SEHNR and FQNEAQ (reference sequence). V lost 4 bases to trimming and J lost 3 bases, with 10 bases between them. CDR3 DNA sequence: TGTGCCAGCAGCTCGGGACGCAACAATCAGCCCCAGCATTTT. Its translation is CASSSGRNNQPQHF.

A few counts support this clonotype. The CDR3 DNA follows: TGCGCCAGCAGCCAAGATTGGCGAGCGAGATTTGAAGCTTTCTTT. It codes for CASSQDWRARFEAFF. The rearrangement uses TRBV4-3 and TRBJ1-1; D is unclear. Germline lookup yields CDR1 LGHNA and CDR2 YSLEER. Trimming cost V 0 bases and J 7 bases, with 15 bases left between them. The CDR3 is 15 amino acids.

A few counts support this clonotype. DNA for the CDR3: TGTGCCGGGTCCGGGACAGGCTCCCCTCTGGGGGCCAACGTCCTGACTTTC. Translating gives CAGSGTGSPLGANVLTF. V and J are TRBV28 and TRBJ2-6, with 8 positions matching TRBD1. The V and J ends lost 11 bases and 4 bases, in that order; junction bases with no gene match: 16. The germline V gene has CDR1 MDHEN and CDR2 SYDVKM. This CDR3 contains 17 residues.

This clonotype was found a few times. The chain uses TRBV11-2 and TRBJ2-5, with TRBD2 matching over 9 bases. Germline V gene sequence: CDR1 SGHAT, CDR2 FQNNGV. The CDR3 spans 13 residues. J gave up 7 bases and V 8 bases, and 8 bases lay outside the gene matches. The CDR3 nucleotides read TGTGCCAGCGGCGGGGGGGCCGTCGGGACCCAGTACTTC. It is translated as CASGGGAVGTQYF.